The 8 T cell receptor beta chains in this list originate from one sample, sequenced in a study of cytomegalovirus exposure and HLA in healthy donors. Vbeta (60) and Jbeta (13) primers were used in the PCR. Generated by immunoSEQ multiplex PCR, the TCRdb table keeps only in-frame clones and is missing some. The clone table shows around 200,000 clones, with the ten largest holding over 0.75%. Specimen: PBMCs. All receptors come from a woman aged 25 to 39 in good health and CMV-seropositive.

The CDR3 DNA is TGTGCCAGCAGTTTCCCAGGCTCCTACGAGCAGTACTTC. Translated, it gives CASSFPGSYEQYF. The chain is built from TRBV27 and TRBJ2-7; no clear D. Trimming shortened V by 3 bases and J by 0 bases, and 6 bases separated the two germline ends. From germline, CDR1 is MNHEY and CDR2 SMNVEV (reference sequence). This CDR3 spans 13 amino acids.

The chain carries TRBV28 and TRBJ1-1; D call uncertain. The V gene lost 2 bases and the J gene lost 8 bases, with 9 bases spanning the gap. The CDR3 spans 12 residues. Germline values: CDR1 MDHEN, CDR2 SYDVKM. CDR3 nucleotide sequence: TGTGCCAGCAGTTTACAGCAGCGCGAAGCTTTCTTT. Translating it yields CASSLQQREAFF. Full variable domain (outside the CDR3, taken from reference TRBV28 and TRBJ1-1): DVKVTQSSRYLVKRTGEKVFLECVQDMDHENMFWYRQDPGLGLRLIYFSYDVKMKEKGDIPEGYSVSREKKERFSLILESASTNQTSMYLCASSLQQREAFFGQGTRLTVV.

This sequence joins TRBV28 and TRBJ2-7; 10 nucleotides match TRBD2. Trimming cost V 6 bases and J 6 bases; bases outside gene matches: 8. CDR1 and CDR2 from the germline V gene are MDHEN and SYDVKM. This CDR3 has 14 residues. The CDR3 region has the DNA TGTGCCAGCAGCAACCTAGCGGGAGCAGTCGAGCAGTACTTC. It codes for CASSNLAGAVEQYF.

Turning to this clone: Other DNA sequences in this sample translate to the same CDR3. DNA for the CDR3: TGCAGCGTTGAATCCCAGGGCTACGAGCAGTACTTC. It translates to CSVESQGYEQYF. The rearrangement uses TRBV29-1 and TRBJ2-7; perhaps TRBD1 as D (5 bases). Germline V gene data show CDR1 as SQVTM and CDR2 as ANQGSEA. V was pared by 2 bases and J by 3 bases, with 8 bases between. The CDR3 sequence is 12 residues long.

The rearrangement joins TRBV5-6 to TRBJ1-2, with D possibly being TRBD1 (5 bases). Germline V lookup: CDR1 SGHDT, CDR2 YYEEEE. Trimming shortened V by 0 bases and J by 5 bases, and 17 bases separated the two germline ends. The CDR3 contains 16 residues. The CDR3 DNA is TGTGCCAGCAGCTTGGTAGACAGCATCTATTTTTATGGCTACACCTTC. As protein: CASSLVDSIYFYGYTF.

The V call is TRBV19, the J call TRBJ2-6; the match to TRBD1 covers 8 bases. With V trimmed by 6 bases and J by 7 bases, 23 bases remained unmatched. The germline V gene encodes CDR1 LNHDA and CDR2 SQIVND (reference sequence). The CDR3 runs 20 residues. CDR3 loop: CASSTFRDRITYGSANVLTF. The DNA for the CDR3 is TGTGCCAGTAGCACTTTCCGGGACAGGATCACTTATGGGAGTGCCAACGTCCTGACTTTC. Full variable domain (outside the CDR3, taken from reference TRBV19 and TRBJ2-6): DGGITQSPKYLFRKEGQNVTLSCEQNLNHDAMYWYRQDPGQGLRLIYYSQIVNDFQKGDIAEGYSVSREKKESFPLTVTSAQKNPTAFYLCASSTFRDRITYGSANVLTFGAGSRLTVL.

The chain carries TRBV5-6 and TRBJ1-4; 7 bases are shared with TRBD1. The CDR3 sequence is 16 residues long. J gave up 4 bases and V 2 bases, and 8 bases lay outside the gene matches. Germline CDR1 and CDR2: SGHDT and YYEEEE. The DNA for the CDR3 is TGTGCCAGCAGCTTACGACAGGGCGGAGGTAATGAAAAACTGTTTTTT. It specifies CASSLRQGGGNEKLFF.

The chain links TRBV27 to TRBJ2-1; tentatively, D is TRBD1 (6 bases). Trimming took off 6 bases at V and 0 bases at J, with 12 bases between the two ends. This CDR3 is built from 15 residues. CDR1 and CDR2 (germline): MNHEY, SMNVEV (reference sequence). CDR3 residues: CASSYPGDSYNEQFF. The CDR3 region has the DNA TGTGCCAGCAGCTACCCAGGGGACTCCTACAATGAGCAGTTCTTC.